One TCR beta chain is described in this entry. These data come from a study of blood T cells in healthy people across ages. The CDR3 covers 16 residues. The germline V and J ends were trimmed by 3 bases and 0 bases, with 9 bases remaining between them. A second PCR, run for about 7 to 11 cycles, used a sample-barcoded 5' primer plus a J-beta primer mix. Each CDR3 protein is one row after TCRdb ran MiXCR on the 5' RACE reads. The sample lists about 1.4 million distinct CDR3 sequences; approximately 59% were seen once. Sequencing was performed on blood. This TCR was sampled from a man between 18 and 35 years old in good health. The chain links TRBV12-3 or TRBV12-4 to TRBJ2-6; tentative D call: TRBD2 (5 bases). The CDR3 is CASSFRGFSGANVLTF. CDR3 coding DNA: TGTGCCAGCAGTTTCCGGGGTTTCTCTGGGGCCAACGTCCTGACTTTC.